One and the same sample provided the 18 T cell receptor beta chains below, sequenced in a study of Graves' ophthalmopathy and Graves' hyperthyroidism. The TCR beta CDR3 regions underwent amplification from RNA transcripts. HTBI primers were used in a first-round RT-PCR, which preceded a second-round multiplex PCR. TCRdb analysed the multiplex PCR reads with MiXCR anew, one entry per CDR3 protein. The sample yields about 380,000 distinct CDR3 sequences, 15% seen once. Sequencing was performed on peripheral blood. The source is a woman between 18 and 29 years old with stable Graves' hyperthyroidism.

This clonotype occurred many times. The chain employs TRBV12-3 or TRBV12-4 and TRBJ1-2; D is possibly TRBD1 (6 bases). Between the trimmed V and J ends, which lost 2 bases and 3 bases, there was a span of 13 bases. The CDR3 is 15 residues long. In nucleotides, the CDR3 is TGTGCCAGCAGTTTAATAGCAGGGGCTTACTATGGCTACACCTTC. Translated: CASSLIAGAYYGYTF.

As concerns this clonotype: This clone may be a read error of a much larger clone one base away. The rearrangement joins TRBV12-3 or TRBV12-4 to TRBJ2-7; 7 bases line up with TRBD1. With V trimmed by 6 bases and J by 0 bases, 2 bases remained unmatched. The CDR3 has 13 amino acids. The CDR3 sequence is CASRQGRSYEQYV. Here the CDR3 DNA reads TGTGCCAGCAGACAGGGGCGCTCCTACGAGCAGTACGTC.

This clonotype was counted ten times or more. The chain combines TRBV20-1 with TRBJ1-5; D is uncertain. The V end lost 0 bases, the J end lost 6 bases, and 12 bases lay between the germline ends. The CDR3 runs 14 residues. Germline loops: CDR1 DFQATT, CDR2 SNEGSKA (reference sequence). The CDR3 DNA reads as TGCAGTGCTAGAGATGGACGGGAACCTCAGCCCCAGCATTTT. Its protein is CSARDGREPQPQHF.

This clonotype was seen only once. This chain links TRBV6-1 with TRBJ1-5, with 7 bases lining up with TRBD1. Germline values: CDR1 MNHNS, CDR2 SASEGT. With V trimmed by 5 bases and J by 0 bases, 7 bases remained unmatched. The CDR3 consists of 16 residues. CDR3: CASSKGTVFSNQPQHF. CDR3 coding DNA: TGTGCCAGCAGTAAAGGGACAGTATTTAGCAATCAGCCCCAGCATTTT.

This chain links TRBV6-2 or TRBV6-3 with TRBJ2-5, with D perhaps given as TRBD1 or TRBD2 (5 bases each). Trimming took 3 bases from V and 5 from J, leaving 16 bases between them. Germline-derived CDR1 and CDR2 are MNHEY and SVGEGT. CDR3 length equals 15 residues. The CDR3 loop is CASSYRGLMMETQYF. CDR3 DNA: TGTGCCAGCAGTTATCGGGGCTTGATGATGGAGACCCAGTACTTC.

In this sample, this clonotype turned up many times. The chain couples TRBV5-1 to TRBJ2-7; 11 positions agree with TRBD1. The germline V gene encodes CDR1 SGHRS and CDR2 YFSETQ. With V trimmed by 3 bases and J by 3 bases, 11 bases remained unmatched. This CDR3 has 17 residues. The CDR3 protein is CASSWGSRDRGIYEQYF. The CDR3 region has the DNA TGCGCCAGCAGCTGGGGCAGCCGGGACAGGGGGATCTACGAGCAGTACTTC.

The genes are TRBV14 and TRBJ1-2; D not certain. The germline V gene encodes CDR1 SGHDN and CDR2 FVKESK. This CDR3 is built from 21 residues. The germline V and J ends were trimmed by 6 bases and 4 bases, with 36 bases remaining between them. CDR3 loop: CASRTQTRPAIGLYRFYGYTF. CDR3 DNA: TGTGCCAGCAGGACACAGACTCGTCCCGCTATTGGGCTCTACCGGTTCTATGGCTACACCTTC. The entire variable domain, with the rest obtained from reference TRBV14 and TRBJ1-2, is as follows: EAGVTQFPSHSVIEKGQTVTLRCDPISGHDNLYWYRRVMGKEIKFLLHFVKESKQDESGMPNNRFLAERTGGTYSTLKVQPAELEDSGVYFCASRTQTRPAIGLYRFYGYTFGSGTRLTVV.

In its sample, this clonotype was seen many times. The chain uses TRBV2 and TRBJ2-2; D gene unclear. CDR1 and CDR2 from the germline V gene are SNHLY and FYNNEI. V was cut by 6 bases and J by 3 bases, with 8 bases left in between. The CDR3 length is 13 residues. The chain's CDR3 is CASRGSYTGELFF. The CDR3 coding sequence is TGTGCCAGCAGGGGTTCGTACACCGGGGAGCTGTTTTTT.

This chain joins TRBV5-1 and TRBJ1-6; TRBD1 might be the D (5 bases). This CDR3 comprises 15 residues. Germline V gene data show CDR1 as SGHRS and CDR2 as YFSETQ. V was clipped by 4 bases and J by 8 bases, with 16 bases between them. In DNA form, the CDR3 reads TGCGCCAGCAGCGCGGGACCAGGTTATGATTCACCCCTCCACTTT. Protein: CASSAGPGYDSPLHF.

At least ten counts were recorded for this clonotype. The genes are TRBV24-1 and TRBJ2-4; unclear D gene. Germline CDR1 is KGHDR and CDR2 is SFDVKD. The CDR3 loop spans 15 amino acids. V was pared by 10 bases and J by 0 bases, with 15 bases between. The CDR3 nucleotides are TGTGCCACGACCGAATCAGAGCTAGCCAAAAACATTCAGTACTTC. Translation gives CATTESELAKNIQYF.

This clonotype was seen repeatedly, ten times or more. The chain employs TRBV6-1 and TRBJ1-2; 7 bases line up with TRBD1. J gave up 3 bases and V 6 bases, and 10 bases lay outside the gene matches. In germline, CDR1 is MNHNS, CDR2 SASEGT. The CDR3 is 15 amino acids. The CDR3 sequence: CASRKGTEKYYGYTF. The CDR3 DNA reads TGTGCCAGCAGGAAGGGGACAGAAAAATACTATGGCTACACCTTC.

This clonotype was observed many times. The chain has TRBV29-1 and TRBJ2-5; perhaps TRBD1 as D (6 bases). CDR3 length: 13 residues. V was clipped by 3 bases and J by 9 bases, with 17 bases between them. Germline V CDR1 and CDR2: SQVTM, ANQGSEA. The CDR3 is CSVDSGLQGPQYF. The CDR3 DNA is TGCAGCGTTGATTCAGGGCTCCAGGGGCCCCAGTACTTC.

This clonotype was seen ten or more times. This chain connects TRBV6-1 to TRBJ1-1, with D tentatively TRBD1 (6 bases). The CDR3 consists of 13 residues. Deletions cut 6 bases from V and 3 bases from J, with 11 bases between. The V gene's germline CDR1 is MNHNS and CDR2 SASEGT. In DNA, the CDR3 is TGTGCCAGCAGCCCTACAGGGCACACTGAAGCTTTCTTT. It yields the protein CASSPTGHTEAFF.

This clonotype appeared many times. The chain is built from TRBV4-2 and TRBJ1-1, with D possibly matching TRBD1 (5 bases). The CDR3 spans 16 residues. V was trimmed by 1 base and J by 2 bases, leaving 14 bases between them. Germline CDR1 and CDR2: LGHNA and YNFKEQ. CDR3 sequence reads: CASSQALRDGNTEAFF. In DNA, the CDR3 is TGTGCCAGCAGCCAAGCTTTGCGGGACGGTAACACTGAAGCTTTCTTT.

The gene calls are TRBV6-2 or TRBV6-3 and TRBJ2-7; D remains ambiguous. This CDR3 has 14 residues. V was cut by 6 bases and J by 3 bases, with 15 bases left in between. From germline, CDR1 is MNHEY and CDR2 SVGEGT. This CDR3 is CASRKTASYYEQYF. Written as DNA, the CDR3 is TGTGCCAGCAGAAAGACTGCATCCTACTACGAGCAGTACTTC.

The sample holds many counts of this clonotype. V is TRBV6-1 and J is TRBJ1-1, with 7 bases lining up with TRBD1. V lost 4 bases to trimming and J lost 0 bases; unmatched junction nucleotides: 5. Per the germline V gene, CDR1 is MNHNS and CDR2 is SASEGT. The CDR3 extends over 15 amino acids. The DNA for the CDR3 is TGTGCCAGCAGTGGGTACAGGGGCTTGAACACTGAAGCTTTCTTT. This sequence encodes CASSGYRGLNTEAFF.

At least ten counts were recorded for this clonotype. V gene TRBV7-6 combines with J gene TRBJ2-2; 9 bases are a match to TRBD2. The germline CDR1 and CDR2 sequences are SGHVS and FNYEAQ. V shed 5 bases, J shed 3 bases, and the junction held 4 bases outside the gene matches. The CDR3 runs 15 residues. CDR3 bases: TGTGCCAGCAGCCAAAGCGGGGGGTACACCGGGGAGCTGTTTTTT. Its translation is CASSQSGGYTGELFF.

Many counts were recorded for this clonotype. The V gene is TRBV6-5, the J gene TRBJ2-6, with 8 positions matching TRBD1. With 2 bases clipped from V and 2 bases from J, the junction kept 5 bases outside the gene matches. Germline V CDR1 and CDR2: MNHEY, SVGAGI. The CDR3 loop spans 17 amino acids. The CDR3 DNA reads TGTGCCAGCAGTTACCTGGGACAGGCACCTGGGGCCAACGTCCTGACTTTC. This encodes CASSYLGQAPGANVLTF.